The present entry profiles one TCR beta chain with its context. Antigen specificity is unknown. The data belong to a study of somatic mutations in cytotoxic T cells in rheumatoid arthritis. Looking at the study overall: Some V beta antibody-stained T-cell populations were flow-sorted at nearly 100% purity, including V beta1+ cells sequenced for TCRB.

Produced via immunoSEQ multiplex PCR; TCRdb's table is partial and in-frame only. Of under 15,000 clones in the sample, 74% were seen once. The ends were cut back, 1 base at V and 2 bases at J, with 13 bases in the middle. CDR3 length equals 16 residues. CDR1 and CDR2 from the germline V gene are SGHDT and YYEEEE. Positive selection using magnetic beads isolated the CD4+ and CD8+ cells (purity was checked by flow cytometry). Findings and limits, study-wide: A largest CD8+ clone above 20% of CD8+ cells occurred in about an eighth of the roughly 60 patients. The clonality of CD8+ T cells was not significantly different between rheumatoid arthritis patients and age-matched healthy controls.

The sequence was obtained from a man between 65 and 85 years old in good health. Sequencing was done on a sample of CD8+ T cells sorted from blood. The rearrangement links TRBV5-6 to TRBJ2-1, with D perhaps matching TRBD2 (5 bases). The CDR3 DNA sequence: TGTGCCAGCAGCTTGAAAGCGACTACCCCCTACAATGAGCAGTTCTTC. Translation gives CASSLKATTPYNEQFF.